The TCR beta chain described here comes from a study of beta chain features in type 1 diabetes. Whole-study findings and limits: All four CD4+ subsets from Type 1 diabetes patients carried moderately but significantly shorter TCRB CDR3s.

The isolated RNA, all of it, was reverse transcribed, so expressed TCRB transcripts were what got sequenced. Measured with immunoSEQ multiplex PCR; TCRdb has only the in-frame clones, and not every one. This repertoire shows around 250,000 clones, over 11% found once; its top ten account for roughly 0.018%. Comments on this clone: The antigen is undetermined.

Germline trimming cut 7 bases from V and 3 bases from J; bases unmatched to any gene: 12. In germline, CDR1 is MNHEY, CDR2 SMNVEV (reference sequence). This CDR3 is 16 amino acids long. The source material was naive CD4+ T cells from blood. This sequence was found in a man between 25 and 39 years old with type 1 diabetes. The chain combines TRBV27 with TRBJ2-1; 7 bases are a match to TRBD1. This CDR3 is CASNLRGQLYYNEQFF. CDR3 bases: TGTGCCAGCAACCTTAGGGGACAGCTCTACTACAATGAGCAGTTCTTC.